The entry below describes one T cell receptor beta chain. Its antigen is unidentified. Template switching added a universal primer site; cDNA carried unique molecular identifiers. TCRdb re-called the 5' RACE reads through MiXCR, storing one row per CDR3 protein. The sample has about 500,000 distinct CDR3 sequences, more than 13% seen once. CDR1 and CDR2 from the germline V gene are DFQATT and SNEGSKA (reference sequence). The CDR3 totals 14 residues. The V end lost 0 bases, the J end lost 11 bases, and 16 bases lay between the germline ends. This sample was taken from a study of identical twins. Study-level results: A partial confounding effect on zero-insertion analyses could come from invariant MAIT and iNKT cells. Conclusions relied on cross-sectional statistical analysis, not following the same donors. Among monozygotic twins, out-of-frame TCR alpha sharing exceeded what models predicted.

The data were also submitted as part of a second study, on yellow fever vaccine responses in identical twins.

The gene calls are TRBV20-1 and TRBJ2-2; D is undetermined. Sequenced input: CD4+ T cells sorted from blood. This TCR derives from a woman in her late teens or twenties in good health. This CDR3 is CSARDRHTPIELFF. CDR3 bases: TGCAGTGCTAGAGATAGGCACACCCCGATCGAGCTGTTTTTT.